This entry lists 8 T cell receptor beta chains sequenced from one sample in a study of PD-1 blockade in classical Hodgkin lymphoma (dated by TCRdb to the early 2020s). The library was made by the immunoSEQ multiplex PCR assay. In TCRdb, the immuneACCESS table is reduced to in-frame sequences with V and J assigned. These tables do not hold every clone; where another copy was compared, an unresolved V gene accounts for under half, and the others remain unexplained. Counted in this sample were around 41,000 clones; approximately 79% of them appeared once. The ten largest clones add up to about 2.8% of the sample. The sample's time point label, in plain terms: cycle 2 day 1 (C2D1) of nivolumab. All trial patients had relapsed after autologous stem cell transplantation, with cohorts A, B and C differing in prior brentuximab vedotin exposure. The input for sequencing was peripheral blood mononuclear cells (PBMCs), taken before the second cycle of nivolumab. The receptors derive from a human donor with classical Hodgkin lymphoma.

CDR3 protein: CASSLVLGWQETQYF. In DNA, the CDR3 is TGTGCCAGCAGCTTAGTTCTTGGCTGGCAAGAGACCCAGTACTTC. V usage is TRBV7-2 and J usage is TRBJ2-5; no reliable D call. Trimming left V 1 base short and J 2 bases short, with 11 bases between. The CDR3 is 15 amino acids. Germline values: CDR1 SGHTA, CDR2 FQGNSA.

The chain recombines TRBV7-2 with TRBJ2-7; D is ambiguous. The CDR3 is 15 residues long. Germline CDR1 is SGHTA and CDR2 is FQGNSA. V lost 1 base and J lost 6, with 16 bases in between. As DNA, the CDR3 is TGTGCCAGCAGCTTAGGGGCGGAAGTCCGCAGCGAGCAGTACTTC. It specifies CASSLGAEVRSEQYF. The full variable domain, its missing parts supplied by reference TRBV7-2 and TRBJ2-7, is GAGVSQSPSNKVTEKGKDVELRCDPISGHTALYWYRQSLGQGLEFLIYFQGNSAPDKSGLPSDRFSAERTGGSVSTLTIQRTQQEDSAVYLCASSLGAEVRSEQYFGPGTRLTVT.

V usage is TRBV19 and J usage is TRBJ2-2; D call uncertain. Germline CDR1 reads LNHDA; CDR2 reads SQIVND (reference sequence). The V end lost 3 bases, the J end lost 6 bases, and 17 bases lay between the germline ends. The CDR3 sequence is 16 residues long. This chain's CDR3 is CASSIRSSSVAGELFF. The CDR3 bases are TGTGCCAGTAGTATTAGGAGTAGTTCGGTCGCCGGGGAGCTGTTTTTT.

The V and J genes are TRBV4-3 and TRBJ2-7; 7 bases map to TRBD2. With 0 bases clipped from V and 2 bases from J, the junction kept 4 bases outside the gene matches. Germline-derived CDR1 and CDR2 are LGHNA and YSLEER. This CDR3 has 15 residues. The CDR3 nucleotides read TGCGCCAGCAGCCAAGAAGTCACTAGCGCCTACGAGCAGTACTTC. Its translation: CASSQEVTSAYEQYF.

V is TRBV11-3 and J is TRBJ2-1, with D tentatively TRBD2 (6 bases). This CDR3 comprises 16 residues. Trimming shortened V by 4 bases and J by 2 bases, and 15 bases separated the two germline ends. CDR1 is SGHNT and CDR2 is YENEEA in the germline V gene. The CDR3 region is CASSSTGARAYNEQFF. The DNA for the CDR3 is TGTGCCAGCAGCTCCACGGGAGCTAGGGCCTACAATGAGCAGTTCTTC. The full variable domain, with the rest looked up from reference TRBV11-3 and TRBJ2-1, is EAGVVQSPRYKIIEKKQPVAFWCNPISGHNTLYWYLQNLGQGPELLIRYENEEAVDDSQLPKDRFSAERLKGVDSTLKIQPAELGDSAVYLCASSSTGARAYNEQFFGPGTRLTVL.

The chain employs TRBV4-1 and TRBJ2-4, with 11 bases matching TRBD2. The CDR3 loop spans 18 amino acids. Losses at the gene ends were 0 bases for V and 5 bases for J; bases not matched to a gene: 9. Germline assignment: CDR1 MGHRA and CDR2 YSYEKL. CDR3 sequence: CASSQDHTGLAEENIQYF. The CDR3 bases are TGCGCCAGCAGCCAAGATCATACGGGACTAGCGGAAGAAAACATTCAGTACTTC.

The CDR3 is CAWSDRGGNTIYF. The CDR3 DNA reads as TGTGCCTGGAGTGACAGGGGAGGAAACACCATATATTTT. This rearrangement joins TRBV30 to TRBJ1-3; 7 nucleotides agree with TRBD1. J was trimmed by 4 bases and V by 1 base; bases with no gene match: 1. Germline V lookup: CDR1 GTSNPN, CDR2 SVGIG (reference sequence). The CDR3 spans 13 residues.

This clone was counted a few times. J is TRBJ1-1 and V is TRBV5-1, with D maybe TRBD1 (6 bases). Trimming removed 2 bases from V and 0 bases from J, with 11 bases in between. The CDR3 spans 15 residues. CDR1 SGHRS and CDR2 YFSETQ come from the germline V gene. This CDR3 is CASSFEGGLNTEAFF. CDR3 in DNA: TGCGCCAGCAGCTTTGAGGGGGGACTGAACACTGAAGCTTTCTTT.